This T cell receptor (beta chain) was profiled in a study of spatial heterogeneity in lung cancer. Study information: The correlation between TCR transcript counts in tumor regions and a T cell module score from matched bulk RNA-seq was strong. Study-level results: Tumor mutation counts were tracked by expanded intratumoral alpha and beta TCR counts. When ubiquitous and regional expanded TCRs were counted, their numbers tracked ubiquitous and regional nonsynonymous mutations, respectively.

The time point here: sample taken at primary tumor resection. Frozen PBMC, nontumor lung or tumor provided whole RNA, which was sequenced unsorted. After removal of 3 bases from V and 6 bases from J, the junction contained 10 bases not matched to a gene. Germline V lookup: CDR1 PRHDT, CDR2 FYEKMQ (reference sequence). This CDR3 region has 16 residues. Every molecule of TCR cDNA had its own unique molecular identifier. TCRdb itself ran the 5' RACE reads through MiXCR, one entry per CDR3 protein. The sample has approximately 6,800 distinct CDR3 sequences, roughly an eighth seen once. With respect to this clonotype: The antigen remains unidentified. This beta chain is off target for a library built for alpha chains, so its abundance means little.

The rearrangement joins TRBV13 to TRBJ2-2; 7 bases agree with TRBD2. The receptor's source is a male donor with early-stage non-small cell lung cancer. Material: lung tumor tissue, obtained at surgery. CDR3 protein: CASSLLSGGDPGELFF. CDR3 nucleotides: TGTGCCAGCAGCTTGCTGTCGGGAGGAGACCCCGGGGAGCTGTTTTTT.